One and the same sample provided the 24 T cell receptor beta chains below, sequenced in a study of OX40 agonist ivuxolimab in advanced cancers. TCRdb keeps only in-frame clones here, not all; method: immunoSEQ multiplex PCR. This sample has more than 50,000 clones, with around 87% found just once. Specimen: CD4+ or CD8+ T cells sorted from blood, collected in a trial of the OX40 agonist ivuxolimab. The origin of the receptors is an adult with an advanced solid tumor such as melanoma, head and neck, liver or kidney cancer.

The rearrangement links TRBV4-1 to TRBJ2-3; 7 bases match TRBD1. The length of the CDR3 is 15 residues. Germline CDR1 is MGHRA and CDR2 is YSYEKL. V trimming: 5 bases; J trimming: 4 bases; junction bases outside the gene matches: 9. The chain's CDR3 is CASSTRQGRADTQYF. DNA of the CDR3: TGCGCCAGCAGCACCCGACAGGGACGCGCAGATACGCAGTATTTT.

The genes are TRBV19 and TRBJ2-7, with a weak D call TRBD1 (6 bases). The length of the CDR3 is 15 residues. The germline CDR1 and CDR2 sequences are LNHDA and SQIVND (reference sequence). V was clipped by 3 bases and J by 0 bases, with 12 bases between them. CDR3 sequence reads: CASSMGATSSYEQYF. The CDR3 DNA follows: TGTGCCAGTAGTATGGGGGCAACCAGCTCCTACGAGCAGTACTTC.

V is TRBV5-4 and J is TRBJ2-6; D assignment may be TRBD1 or TRBD2 (5 bases each). Per the germline V gene, CDR1 is SGHNT and CDR2 is YYREEE (reference sequence). This CDR3 has 16 residues. The V gene lost 4 bases and the J gene lost 0 bases, with 11 bases spanning the gap. The CDR3 coding sequence is TGTGCCAGCAGCCCCGCCGGGACCTCTGGGGCCAACGTCCTGACTTTC. The encoded protein is CASSPAGTSGANVLTF.

This rearrangement joins TRBV6-4 to TRBJ2-7; 11 nucleotides line up with TRBD2. The V gene end was trimmed by 0 bases and the J gene end by 0 bases; junction bases not matched to a gene: 25. The CDR3 length is 24 residues. Germline V lookup: CDR1 MRHNA, CDR2 SNTAGT. The CDR3 region has the DNA TGTGCCAGCAGTGACTCGAGGGGCAGTTTAAAGGAACTAGCGGGAGCCGTCCCCTCCTACGAGCAGTACTTC. It is translated as CASSDSRGSLKELAGAVPSYEQYF.

The chain combines TRBV18 with TRBJ1-1; D is unclear. The CDR3 has 15 amino acids. V gave up 3 bases and J gave up 0 bases, with 11 bases separating them. Germline CDR1 and CDR2: KGHSH and LQKENI. CDR3 sequence reads: CASSPDMALNTEAFF. CDR3 DNA: TGTGCCAGCTCACCCGACATGGCCTTGAACACTGAAGCTTTCTTT. Combining the CDR3 with reference TRBV18 and TRBJ1-1 gives the whole variable domain NAGVMQNPRHLVRRRGQEARLRCSPMKGHSHVYWYRQLPEEGLKFMVYLQKENIIDESGMPKERFSAEFPKEGPSILRIQQVVRGDSAAYFCASSPDMALNTEAFFGQGTRLTVV.

The chain couples TRBV6-5 to TRBJ1-5; D is uncertain. CDR1 is MNHEY, CDR2 SVGAGI, per germline. V gave up 4 bases and J gave up 6 bases, with 13 bases separating them. This CDR3 spans 14 amino acids. The CDR3 protein is CASSFMVAGQPQHF. Written as DNA, the CDR3 is TGTGCCAGCAGTTTTATGGTAGCTGGTCAGCCCCAGCATTTT.

The chain couples TRBV4-2 to TRBJ2-3, with 10 nucleotides matching TRBD2. J gave up 4 bases and V 8 bases, and 12 bases lay outside the gene matches. This CDR3 is built from 16 residues. Germline CDR1 is LGHNA and CDR2 is YNFKEQ. CDR3 nucleotides: TGTGCCAGCGCCCCCCTCGGGACTAGCGTCGCAGATACGCAGTATTTT. Residues: CASAPLGTSVADTQYF.

This clone was seen only once. The chain is built from TRBV4-3 and TRBJ2-1; D not certain. Germline lookup yields CDR1 LGHNA and CDR2 YSLEER. V lost 0 bases and J 6 bases, leaving 12 bases between the germline ends. The CDR3 spans 15 residues. Here the CDR3 reads CASSQDKAAGNEQFF. The CDR3 nucleotides are TGCGCCAGCAGCCAAGATAAGGCGGCCGGCAATGAGCAGTTCTTC.

The rearrangement links TRBV5-6 to TRBJ2-3; no definite D call. The ends were cut back, 0 bases at V and 2 bases at J, with 10 bases in the middle. There are 15 residues in the CDR3. Germline CDR1 and CDR2: SGHDT and YYEEEE. As DNA, the CDR3 is TGTGCCAGCAGCTTGGTTCGAACCGACACAGATACGCAGTATTTT. It translates to CASSLVRTDTDTQYF. The whole variable domain, filled in from reference TRBV5-6 and TRBJ2-3, reads DAGVTQSPTHLIKTRGQQVTLRCSPKSGHDTVSWYQQALGQGPQFIFQYYEEEERQRGNFPDRFSGHQFPNYSSELNVNALLLGDSALYLCASSLVRTDTDTQYFGPGTRLTVL.

The V and J genes are TRBV18 and TRBJ1-6, with 10 bases matching TRBD1. Trimming at V came to 1 base and at J to 10 bases, leaving 7 bases not matched to a gene. Germline CDR1 KGHSH, CDR2 LQKENI. CDR3 length equals 16 residues. As DNA, the CDR3 is TGTGCCAGCTCACCACAAACCGGGACAGGGGAATCACCCCTCCACTTT. Protein sequence: CASSPQTGTGESPLHF. Full variable domain (missing parts from reference TRBV18 and TRBJ1-6): NAGVMQNPRHLVRRRGQEARLRCSPMKGHSHVYWYRQLPEEGLKFMVYLQKENIIDESGMPKERFSAEFPKEGPSILRIQQVVRGDSAAYFCASSPQTGTGESPLHFGNGTRLTVT.

This rearrangement joins TRBV5-1 to TRBJ2-5, with D tentatively TRBD2 (6 bases). This CDR3 has 14 residues. Germline V gives CDR1 SGHRS, CDR2 YFSETQ. V lost 3 bases to trimming and J lost 5 bases, with 14 bases between them. The CDR3 sequence: CASSSRPGEETQYF. CDR3 coding DNA: TGCGCCAGCAGCTCCCGGCCGGGGGAGGAGACCCAGTACTTC.

The chain has TRBV14 and TRBJ2-1; 7 nucleotides agree with TRBD2. CDR3 length: 13 amino acids. Trimming cost V 0 bases and J 10 bases; bases outside gene matches: 3. Germline CDR1 SGHDN, CDR2 FVKESK. CDR3 sequence reads: CASSQDSGLEQFF. The CDR3, as DNA: TGTGCCAGCAGCCAAGATTCGGGACTAGAGCAGTTCTTC.

DNA for the CDR3: TGTGCCAGCAGCCAAGGGTCGGGACATACCTACGAGCAGTACTTC. It yields the protein CASSQGSGHTYEQYF. The V gene is TRBV6-1, the J gene TRBJ2-7; a weak D match, TRBD1 (6 bases). Trimming stripped 6 bases from V and 2 bases from J, with 17 bases between. CDR1 and CDR2 (germline): MNHNS, SASEGT. The CDR3 contains 15 residues.

V and J are TRBV29-1 and TRBJ1-2; the D is unclear. This CDR3 is 11 amino acids long. Germline V gives CDR1 SQVTM, CDR2 ANQGSEA. V was clipped by 6 bases and J by 6 bases, with 11 bases between them. CDR3 amino acids: CSVAGDNGYTF. CDR3 bases: TGCAGCGTCGCCGGGGATAATGGCTACACCTTC.

The chain recombines TRBV9 with TRBJ2-3; tentative D call: TRBD2 (5 bases). Germline loops: CDR1 SGDLS, CDR2 YYNGEE. The CDR3 spans 16 residues. V was clipped by 4 bases and J by 3 bases, with 18 bases between them. The DNA for the CDR3 is TGTGCCAGCAGCATCGGACTTAATGGGGTGACAGATACGCAGTATTTT. It encodes CASSIGLNGVTDTQYF.

This CDR3 is CASSVKAGGLTVRQETQYF. The DNA for the CDR3 is TGTGCCAGCAGCGTGAAAGCGGGGGGACTCACCGTGCGCCAAGAGACCCAGTACTTC. This chain connects TRBV9 to TRBJ2-5, with 9 bases matching TRBD2. Trimming at V came to 2 bases and at J to 1 base, leaving 15 bases not matched to a gene. Germline values: CDR1 SGDLS, CDR2 YYNGEE. CDR3 length equals 19 residues. Full variable domain (outside the CDR3, taken from reference TRBV9 and TRBJ2-5): DSGVTQTPKHLITATGQRVTLRCSPRSGDLSVYWYQQSLDQGLQFLIQYYNGEERAKGNILERFSAQQFPDLHSELNLSSLELGDSALYFCASSVKAGGLTVRQETQYFGPGTRLLVL.

V and J are TRBV2 and TRBJ1-2, with no clear D. Germline V gene sequence: CDR1 SNHLY, CDR2 FYNNEI. The CDR3 contains 15 residues. V shed 2 bases and J shed 6 bases, with 16 bases lying between them. CDR3 nucleotides: TGTGCCAGCAGTGAAATGAGGCAGCAGGTGAATGGCTACACCTTC. Translating it yields CASSEMRQQVNGYTF.

This chain links TRBV5-1 with TRBJ1-1, with D possibly being TRBD1 (6 bases). Germline-derived CDR1 and CDR2 are SGHRS and YFSETQ. V dropped 1 base and J dropped 3 bases, with 10 bases sitting between them. This CDR3 is built from 14 residues. The CDR3 reads CASSLTGWDTEAFF. DNA for the CDR3: TGCGCCAGCAGCTTGACAGGGTGGGACACTGAAGCTTTCTTT.

The CDR3 loop reads CSVKTSGVNEQFF. CDR3 DNA sequence: TGCAGCGTAAAGACTAGCGGGGTCAATGAGCAGTTCTTC. The genes are TRBV29-1 and TRBJ2-1; TRBD2 agrees at 11 bases. The CDR3 sequence is 13 residues long. Trimming cost V 6 bases and J 6 bases; bases outside gene matches: 4. The germline gives CDR1 SQVTM, CDR2 ANQGSEA.

Here the CDR3 reads CASSPGRTNEKLFF. As DNA, the CDR3 is TGTGCCAGCAGTCCCGGGAGGACTAATGAAAAACTGTTTTTT. The chain joins TRBV28 to TRBJ1-4; no reliable D call. The CDR3 has 14 amino acids. The ends were cut back, 5 bases at V and 2 bases at J, with 9 bases in the middle. Germline-derived CDR1 and CDR2 are MDHEN and SYDVKM.

The V and J genes are TRBV29-1 and TRBJ2-3, with a weak D call TRBD2 (7 bases). Trimming pared 4 bases from V and 2 bases from J, leaving 16 bases between. The CDR3 runs to 15 residues. Germline values: CDR1 SQVTM, CDR2 ANQGSEA. CDR3 nucleotide sequence: TGCAGCGTTGCTCGGGGGGCGGGGGCCACAGATACGCAGTATTTT. Encoded protein: CSVARGAGATDTQYF.

V gene TRBV9 combines with J gene TRBJ1-3; possibly TRBD1 for D (6 bases). The germline V gene encodes CDR1 SGDLS and CDR2 YYNGEE. The CDR3 covers 15 residues. Trimming took 4 bases from V and 8 from J, leaving 19 bases between them. The CDR3 here is CASSKSGGRGDTIYF. As DNA, the CDR3 is TGTGCCAGCAGCAAAAGTGGGGGGCGCGGAGACACCATATATTTT. Complete variable domain (other parts from reference TRBV9 and TRBJ1-3): DSGVTQTPKHLITATGQRVTLRCSPRSGDLSVYWYQQSLDQGLQFLIQYYNGEERAKGNILERFSAQQFPDLHSELNLSSLELGDSALYFCASSKSGGRGDTIYFGEGSWLTVV.

The J gene is TRBJ2-1, the V gene TRBV10-3, with D unclear. Germline CDR1 is ENHRY and CDR2 is SYGVKD. This CDR3 contains 13 residues. The germline V and J ends were trimmed by 6 bases and 15 bases, with 21 bases remaining between them. The CDR3, as DNA: TGTGCCATCAGCACTATAGGTTCTTACGAGTGGTTCTTC. Its protein product is CAISTIGSYEWFF.

The gene calls are TRBV5-4 and TRBJ2-6; 8 positions match TRBD1. Germline V gene data show CDR1 as SGHNT and CDR2 as YYREEE (reference sequence). The J segment lost 1 base and the V segment lost 5 bases, leaving 5 bases of the junction unmatched. This CDR3 region has 16 residues. CDR3 coding DNA: TGTGCCAGCAGGGCCGGGACAGGTTCTGGGGCCAACGTCCTGACTTTC. This codes for CASRAGTGSGANVLTF.